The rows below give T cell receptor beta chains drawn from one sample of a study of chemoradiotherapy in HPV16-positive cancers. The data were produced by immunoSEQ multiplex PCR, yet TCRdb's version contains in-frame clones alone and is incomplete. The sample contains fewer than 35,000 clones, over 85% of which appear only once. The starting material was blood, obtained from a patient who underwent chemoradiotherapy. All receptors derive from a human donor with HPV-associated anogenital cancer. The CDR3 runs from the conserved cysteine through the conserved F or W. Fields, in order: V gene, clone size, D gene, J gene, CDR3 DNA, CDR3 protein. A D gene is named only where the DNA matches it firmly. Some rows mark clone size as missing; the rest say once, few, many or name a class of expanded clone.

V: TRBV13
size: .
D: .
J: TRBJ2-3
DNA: TGTGCCAGCAGCTTAGACAGGGGAGGTTATACGCAGTATTTT
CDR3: CASSLDRGGYTQYF

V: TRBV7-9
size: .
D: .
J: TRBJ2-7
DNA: TGTGCCAGCAGCTTAAGAATGGGGACATCCTACGAGCAGTACTTC
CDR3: CASSLRMGTSYEQYF

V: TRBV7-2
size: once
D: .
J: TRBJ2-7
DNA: TGTGCCAGCAGCTTAGGACCAGGTATGACCTACGAGCAGTACTTC
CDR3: CASSLGPGMTYEQYF

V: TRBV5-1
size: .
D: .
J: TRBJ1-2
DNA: TGCGCCAGCAGCTTGGGACATGAGGGCGCGAACTATGGCTACACCTTC
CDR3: CASSLGHEGANYGYTF

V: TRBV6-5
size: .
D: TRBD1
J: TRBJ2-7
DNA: TGTGCCAGCACCGGGGACAGGGCCTACGAGCAGTACTTC
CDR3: CASTGDRAYEQYF

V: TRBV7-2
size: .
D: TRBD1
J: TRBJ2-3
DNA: TGTGCCAGCAGCCTAACCGGGACAGTGACCTTATACGGGCAGTATTTT
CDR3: CASSLTGTVTLYGQYF

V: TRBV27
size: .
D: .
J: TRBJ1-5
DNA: TGTGCCAGCAGAAAGACAGATAATCAGCCCCAGCATTTT
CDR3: CASRKTDNQPQHF

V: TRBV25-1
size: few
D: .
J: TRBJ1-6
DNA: TGTGCCAGCAGTGCCACTTTTGGCAGGGAGGGTATTTCACCCCTCCACTTT
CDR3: CASSATFGREGISPLHF

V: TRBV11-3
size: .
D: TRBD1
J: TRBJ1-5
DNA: TGTGCCAGCAGTTCCCCGCCGGGACAGGGGGTTAATAGCAATCAGCCCCAGCATTTT
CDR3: CASSSPPGQGVNSNQPQHF

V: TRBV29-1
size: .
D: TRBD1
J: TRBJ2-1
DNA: TGCAGCGTTGATCCTACAGGGGGGTCCTACAATGAGCAGTTCTTC
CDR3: CSVDPTGGSYNEQFF

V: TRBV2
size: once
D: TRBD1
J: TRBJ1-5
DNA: TGTGCCAGCAGTACGGGACAGGGGGCTTTAGGTCAGCCCCAGCATTTT
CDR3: CASSTGQGALGQPQHF

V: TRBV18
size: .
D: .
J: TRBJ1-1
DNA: TGTGCCAGCTCACCCCGGGCCGGGACACCGAACACTGAAGCTTTCTTT
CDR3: CASSPRAGTPNTEAFF

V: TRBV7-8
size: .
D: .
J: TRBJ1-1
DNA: TGTGCCAGCAGCTTAAACTCTCGGGGCGAAGCTTTCTTT
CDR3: CASSLNSRGEAFF

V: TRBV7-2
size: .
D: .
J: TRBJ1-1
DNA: TGTGCCAGCAGCCCCCAAAGAGGGGCTGAAGCTTTCTTT
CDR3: CASSPQRGAEAFF

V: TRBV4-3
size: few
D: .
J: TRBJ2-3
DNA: TGCGCCAGCAGCCAAGGGCGAAGGGACTCTCACTATTTT
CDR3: CASSQGRRDSHYF

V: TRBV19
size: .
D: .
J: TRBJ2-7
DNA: TGTGCCAGTAGTGCCCCCGGGACCCAATACGAGCAGTACTTC
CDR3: CASSAPGTQYEQYF

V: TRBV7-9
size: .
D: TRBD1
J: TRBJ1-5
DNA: TGTGCCAGCAGCAGCCCAATACAGGGGGCGGGCAATCAGCCCCAGCATTTT
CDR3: CASSSPIQGAGNQPQHF

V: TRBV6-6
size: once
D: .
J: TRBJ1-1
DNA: TGTGCCAGCAGTTACCGGAAGGGGGGGACGAACACTGAAGCTTTCTTT
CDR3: CASSYRKGGTNTEAFF

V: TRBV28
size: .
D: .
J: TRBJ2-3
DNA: TGTGCCAGCAGTTCCACAGGGAAGAGCACAGATACGCAGTATTTT
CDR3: CASSSTGKSTDTQYF

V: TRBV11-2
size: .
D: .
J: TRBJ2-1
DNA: TGTGCCAGCAGCCCGGGGGCTGTGGGGATAAACAATGAGCAGTTCTTC
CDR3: CASSPGAVGINNEQFF

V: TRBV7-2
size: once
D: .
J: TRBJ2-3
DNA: TGTGCCAGCAGGGGGATCACAGATACGCAGTATTTT
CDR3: CASRGITDTQYF

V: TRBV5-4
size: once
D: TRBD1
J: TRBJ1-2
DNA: TGTGCCAGCAGCTTTAGGGGACAGCCAGGGTACGGCTACACCTTC
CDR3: CASSFRGQPGYGYTF

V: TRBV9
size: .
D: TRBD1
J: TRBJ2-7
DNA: TGTGCCAGCAGCGTAGCGGCGGGACAGGGCGTCGAGCAGTACTTC
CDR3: CASSVAAGQGVEQYF

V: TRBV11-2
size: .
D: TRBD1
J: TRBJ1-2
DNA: TGTGCCAGCAGCTTTCCACCGGGCTTAGACAGGGGGCGACATGGCTACACCTTC
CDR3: CASSFPPGLDRGRHGYTF

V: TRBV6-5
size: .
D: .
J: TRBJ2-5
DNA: TGTGCCAGCAGTTGGGGAATACTTATCCAAGAGACCCAGTACTTC
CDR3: CASSWGILIQETQYF

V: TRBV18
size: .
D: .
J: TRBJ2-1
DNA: TGTGCCAGCTCACCGGCGGGTCTCCGGTGGAATGAGCAGTTCTTC
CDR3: CASSPAGLRWNEQFF

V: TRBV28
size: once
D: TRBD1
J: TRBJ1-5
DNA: TGTGCCAGCAATCCACCGGGACAGGCTCGTCTTCAGCCCCAGCATTTT
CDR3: CASNPPGQARLQPQHF

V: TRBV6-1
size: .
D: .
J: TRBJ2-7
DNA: TGTGCCAGCAGTGAAGTAGGGGGGCTAAGGTTCTACGAGCAGTACTTC
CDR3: CASSEVGGLRFYEQYF

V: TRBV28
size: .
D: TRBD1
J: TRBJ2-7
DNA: TGTGCCAGCAGTTCCGGGACAGTACTTTACGAGCAGTACTTC
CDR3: CASSSGTVLYEQYF

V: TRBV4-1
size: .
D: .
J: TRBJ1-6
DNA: TGCGCCAGCACCGGGGAGTGGCCCAGTAATTCACCCCTCCACTTT
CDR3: CASTGEWPSNSPLHF

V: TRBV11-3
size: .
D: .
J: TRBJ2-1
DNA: TGTGCCAGCAGCTTAGCGGGAGTGTTGGGGAACAATGAGCAGTTCTTC
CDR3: CASSLAGVLGNNEQFF

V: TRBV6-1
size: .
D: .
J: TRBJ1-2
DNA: TGTGCCAGCAGTGAAGCGGAGACTGGGTATGGCTACACCTTC
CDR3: CASSEAETGYGYTF

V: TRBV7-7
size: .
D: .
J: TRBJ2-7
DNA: TGTGCTGGGGAGCACCCGCTTGATGATGTGCAGTACTTC
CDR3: CAGEHPLDDVQYF

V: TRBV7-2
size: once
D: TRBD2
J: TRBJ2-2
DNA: TGTGCCAGCAGCCCAGCGGGGGTGAACACCGGGGAGCTGTTTTTT
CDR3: CASSPAGVNTGELFF

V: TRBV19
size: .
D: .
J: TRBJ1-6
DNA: TGTGCCAGTAATCAGGGACCTTTATATAATTCACCCCTCCACTTT
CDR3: CASNQGPLYNSPLHF

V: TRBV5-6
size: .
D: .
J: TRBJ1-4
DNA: TGTGCCAGCAGCCAAGGGACAATTGATGAAAAACTGTTTTTT
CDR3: CASSQGTIDEKLFF

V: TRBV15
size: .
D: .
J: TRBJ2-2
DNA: TGTGCCACCAGCAGAGATAGAGGGTCCCCCGGGGAGCTGTTTTTT
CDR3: CATSRDRGSPGELFF

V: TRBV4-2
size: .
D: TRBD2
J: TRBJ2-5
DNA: TGTGCCAGCAGCCAGGTAGCGGGGGAAGTAGGAAAGACCCAGTACTTC
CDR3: CASSQVAGEVGKTQYF

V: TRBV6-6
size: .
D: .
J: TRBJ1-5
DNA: TGTGCCAGCAACCCAGTCGGGTTCAATCAGCCCCAGCATTTT
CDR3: CASNPVGFNQPQHF

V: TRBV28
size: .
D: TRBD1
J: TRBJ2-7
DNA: TGTGCCAGCAGTCCGACGGGACAGGTAAAATACGAGCAGTACTTC
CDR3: CASSPTGQVKYEQYF

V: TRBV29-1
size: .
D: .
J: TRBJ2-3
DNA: TGCAGCGTTGTACAGTACGGAACTAGCACAGATACGCAGTATTTT
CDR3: CSVVQYGTSTDTQYF

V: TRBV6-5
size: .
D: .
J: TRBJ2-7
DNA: TGTGCCAGCAGTTATGGCGTTAGGGACTACGAGCAGTACTTC
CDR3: CASSYGVRDYEQYF